This TCR beta chain emerged from a study of OX40 agonist ivuxolimab in advanced cancers. The overall study: The eligibility criteria allowed prior anti-PD-1, anti-PD-L1 or anti-CTLA-4 therapy, and roughly 39% had some.

Of note for this clone: Its antigen is not identified.

Sequencing used immunoSEQ multiplex PCR; TCRdb keeps in-frame clones, though not all of them. The repertoire holds about 77,000 clones, with 81% as singletons. Findings and limits, study-wide: Relative to CD4+ cells, CD8+ T cells on average had more expanded clones. In the 0.1 to 3.0 mg/kg range, CD4+ and CD8+ blood T cells had expanded clonally by week 6.

CDR3 length equals 14 residues. The germline V gene has CDR1 LNHDA and CDR2 SQIVND (reference sequence). The trim removed 6 bases at V and 2 bases at J, leaving 4 bases unmatched. The V gene is TRBV19, the J gene TRBJ2-7; 10 positions agree with TRBD1. The specimen comprised CD4+ or CD8+ T cells sorted from blood, sampled in a trial of the OX40 agonist ivuxolimab. This TCR came from an adult with an advanced solid tumor such as melanoma, head and neck, liver or kidney cancer. Here the CDR3 reads CASRSGTGAYEQYF. The CDR3, as DNA: TGTGCCAGTAGGTCCGGGACAGGGGCCTACGAGCAGTACTTC.